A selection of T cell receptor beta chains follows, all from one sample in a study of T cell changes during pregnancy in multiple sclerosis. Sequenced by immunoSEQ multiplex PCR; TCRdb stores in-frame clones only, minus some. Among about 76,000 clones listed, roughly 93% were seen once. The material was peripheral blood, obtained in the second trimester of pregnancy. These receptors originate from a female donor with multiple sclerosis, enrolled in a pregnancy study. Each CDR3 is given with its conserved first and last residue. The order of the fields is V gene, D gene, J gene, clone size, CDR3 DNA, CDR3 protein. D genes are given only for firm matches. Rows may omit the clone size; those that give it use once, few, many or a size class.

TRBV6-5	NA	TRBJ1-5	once	TGTGCCAGCAGCCCCGGGAGGGTCAATCAGCCCCAGCATTTT	CASSPGRVNQPQHF
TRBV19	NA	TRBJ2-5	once	TGTGCCAGCAGTATCAGTTTTTCGGGGCAAGAGACCCAGTACTTC	CASSISFSGQETQYF
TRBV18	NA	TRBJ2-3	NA	TGTGCCAGCTCACCGGTCGGGTCAGGGGACACAGATACGCAGTATTTT	CASSPVGSGDTDTQYF
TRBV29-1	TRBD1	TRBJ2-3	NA	TGCAGCGTTGAGAACAGGGGCGGGGATACGCAGTATTTT	CSVENRGGDTQYF
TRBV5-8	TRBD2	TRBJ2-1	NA	TGTGCCAGCAGCTCGGCGGGGGGCGATCGGAATGAGCAGTTCTTC	CASSSAGGDRNEQFF
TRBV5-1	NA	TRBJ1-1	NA	TGCGCCAGCAGCTTGGGAGGAGGGAACACTGAAGCTTTCTTT	CASSLGGGNTEAFF
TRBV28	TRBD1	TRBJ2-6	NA	TGTGCCAGCAGTGTTCAGGGGGCTGGGGCCAACGTCCTGACTTTC	CASSVQGAGANVLTF
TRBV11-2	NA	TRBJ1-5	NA	TGTGCCAGCAGCCCTACAGGGAATCAGCCCCAGCATTTT	CASSPTGNQPQHF
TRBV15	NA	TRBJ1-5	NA	TGTGCCACCAGCAGAGAAGGGAGTAGCAATCAGCCCCAGCATTTT	CATSREGSSNQPQHF
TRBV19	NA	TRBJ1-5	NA	TGTGCCAGTAGTATTTCCGGGGGTGGGAGCAATCAGCCCCAGCATTTT	CASSISGGGSNQPQHF
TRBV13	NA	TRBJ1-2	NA	TGTGCCAGCACCACCGGTGGGGGCGGCTATGGCTACACCTTC	CASTTGGGGYGYTF
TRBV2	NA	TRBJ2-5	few	TGTGCCAGCAGTGATTTCGGTACCCAGTACTTC	CASSDFGTQYF
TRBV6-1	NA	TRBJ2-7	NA	TGTGCCAGCAGTGAAAACACCCCCTACGAGCAGTACTTC	CASSENTPYEQYF
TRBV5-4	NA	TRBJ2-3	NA	TGTGCCAGCAGCGACGGAGGAGCTCCAGATACGCAGTATTTT	CASSDGGAPDTQYF
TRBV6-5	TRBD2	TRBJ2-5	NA	TGTGCCAGCAGTGGGGGGGGACTCCAAGAGACCCAGTACTTC	CASSGGGLQETQYF
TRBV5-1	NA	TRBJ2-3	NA	TGCGCCAGCAGCTTGGCAGCGACTAGCACAGATACGCAGTATTTT	CASSLAATSTDTQYF
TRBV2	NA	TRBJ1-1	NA	TGTGCCAGCACCCCGTCGAACACTGAAGCTTTCTTT	CASTPSNTEAFF
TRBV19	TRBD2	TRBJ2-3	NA	TGTGCCAGTAGTTCAGCCCCAGGGCTAGCGGGGGCGTATACGCAGTATTTT	CASSSAPGLAGAYTQYF
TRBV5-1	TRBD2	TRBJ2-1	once	TGCGCCAGCAGCTTTAGCGGGGGGAGCTCCTACAATGAGCAGTTCTTC	CASSFSGGSSYNEQFF